This section outlines one T cell receptor beta chain sequence together with its context. Using immunoSEQ multiplex PCR, the repertoire was profiled, and TCRdb retains in-frame clones only, with some absent. The table includes some 380,000 clones, 70% to 90% detected once. The data are from a study of blood T cell repertoires in COVID-19. The germline CDR1 and CDR2 sequences are GTSNPN and SVGIG (reference sequence). V lost 2 bases, J lost 2 bases, and 9 bases lay in between. The CDR3 totals 13 residues. The chain joins TRBV30 to TRBJ1-2, with D unclear. The sample was PBMCs or T cells enriched from blood (not recorded which). This TCR was recovered from a man between 25 and 39 years old who had recovered from COVID-19. The CDR3 DNA is TGTGCCTGGAGTCGGACTGCGAACTATGGCTACACCTTC. Translated: CAWSRTANYGYTF.